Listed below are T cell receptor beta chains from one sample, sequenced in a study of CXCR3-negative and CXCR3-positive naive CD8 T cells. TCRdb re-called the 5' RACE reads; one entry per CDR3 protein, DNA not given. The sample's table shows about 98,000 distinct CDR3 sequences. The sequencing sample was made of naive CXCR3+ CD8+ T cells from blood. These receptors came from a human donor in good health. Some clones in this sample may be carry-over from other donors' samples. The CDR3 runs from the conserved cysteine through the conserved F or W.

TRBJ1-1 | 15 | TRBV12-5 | CASGSVAREYTEAFF
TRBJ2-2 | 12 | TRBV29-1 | CSVGSGTGELFF
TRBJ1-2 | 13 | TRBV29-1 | CSVEVATNYGYTF
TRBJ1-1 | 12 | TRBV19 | CASRGGETEAFF
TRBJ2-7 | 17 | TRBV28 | CASSLLAGGESSYEQYF
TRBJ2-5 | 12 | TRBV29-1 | CSVVGDPRDQYF
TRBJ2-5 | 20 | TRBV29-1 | CSVEDSVTRPIRIPQETQYF
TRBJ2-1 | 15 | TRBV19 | CASRLSPLDSNEQFF
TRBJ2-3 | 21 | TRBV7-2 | CASRLIYLSGGAEASTDTQYF
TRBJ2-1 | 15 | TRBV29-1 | CSVVGLAVPYNEQFF
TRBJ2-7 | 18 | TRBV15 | CATSRVLYGGTDNYEQYF
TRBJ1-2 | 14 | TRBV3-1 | CASSPSGTSYGYTF
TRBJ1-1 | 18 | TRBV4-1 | CASSHLPGQGALNTEAFF
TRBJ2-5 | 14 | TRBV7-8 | CASSLVDSQETQYF
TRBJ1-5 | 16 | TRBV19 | CASSIGSRGANQPQHF
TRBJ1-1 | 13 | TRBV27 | CASSLQGNTEAFF
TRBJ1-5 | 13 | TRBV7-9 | CASSLSSSQGQHF
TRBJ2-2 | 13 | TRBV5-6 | CASSLVGGRELFF
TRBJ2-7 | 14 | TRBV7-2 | CASSPDRPPYEQYF
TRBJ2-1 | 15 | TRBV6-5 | CASSYSGSAYNEQFF
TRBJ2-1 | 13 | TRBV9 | CASSVEGGYKQFF
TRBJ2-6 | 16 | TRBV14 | CASSQRQSLGANVLTF
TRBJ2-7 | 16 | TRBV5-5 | CASSSGAGTRAYEQYF
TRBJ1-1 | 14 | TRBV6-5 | CASSYSGVRAEAFF
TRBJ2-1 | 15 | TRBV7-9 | CASSPRAPVHNEQFF
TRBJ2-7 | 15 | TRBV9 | CASSVAGVLSYEQYF
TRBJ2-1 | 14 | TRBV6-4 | CASSDRGGANLQFF
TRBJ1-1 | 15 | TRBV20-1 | CSARMVPGQNTEAFF
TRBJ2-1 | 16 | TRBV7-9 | CASRQRTWNLTNEQFF
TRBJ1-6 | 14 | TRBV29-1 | CSVRGTEYNSPLHF
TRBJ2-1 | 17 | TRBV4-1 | CASSQAALASSYNEQFF
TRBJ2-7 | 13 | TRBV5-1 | CVSSLASGDEQYF
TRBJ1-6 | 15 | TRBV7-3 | CASSSLGGGISPLHF
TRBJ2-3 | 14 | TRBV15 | CATSRGVTTDTQYF
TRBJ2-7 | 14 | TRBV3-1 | CASSFGQGDYEQYF
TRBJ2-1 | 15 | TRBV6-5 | CASSYSGQGHNEQFF